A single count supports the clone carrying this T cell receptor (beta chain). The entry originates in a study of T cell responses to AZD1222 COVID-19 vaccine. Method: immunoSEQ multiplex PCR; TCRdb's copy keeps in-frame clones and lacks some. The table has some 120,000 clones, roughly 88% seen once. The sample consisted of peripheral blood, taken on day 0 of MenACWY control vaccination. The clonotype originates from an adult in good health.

The CDR3 DNA reads TGTGCCAGCAGCTTTTACCGGGACAGGAATTCACCCCTCCACTTT. The encoded protein is CASSFYRDRNSPLHF. J is TRBJ1-6 and V is TRBV7-9, with TRBD1 matching over 8 bases. Germline CDR1 is SEHNR and CDR2 is FQNEAQ (reference sequence). This CDR3 region has 15 residues. V dropped 3 bases and J dropped 7; count of bases not matched to a gene: 5. The whole variable domain, filled in from reference TRBV7-9 and TRBJ1-6, reads DTGVSQNPRHKITKRGQNVTFRCDPISEHNRLYWYRQTLGQGPEFLTYFQNEAQLEKSRLLSDRFSAERPKGSFSTLEIQRTEQGDSAMYLCASSFYRDRNSPLHFGNGTRLTVT.